This T cell receptor (beta chain) is drawn from a study of Ad26.COV2.S vaccination and SARS-CoV-2 variants. Study summary: Ad26.COV2.S given intramuscularly, once or twice 56 days apart.

Study results and limitations: Non-spike TCR breadth showed similarity between vaccine and placebo recipients. In vaccinated individuals, spike-specific CD8+ and CD4+ T cell responses reportedly displayed substantial breadth.

A remark on this clone: Its antigen is currently unknown.

Treatment indicated: 15 to 20 received Ad26.COV2.S at low or high dose, single or two shots; about 5 received placebo; per-sample allocation not given. Collection of samples fell on day 63 after the first vaccine or placebo injection. Measured with immunoSEQ multiplex PCR; TCRdb has only the in-frame clones, and not every one. This repertoire shows fewer than 900,000 clones, 89% found once; its top ten account for approximately 1.5%. The clonotype was recovered from a person aged 18 to 59 who received the Ad26.COV2.S COVID-19 vaccine or a placebo. Source: peripheral blood, taken in a trial of Ad26.COV2.S vaccine versus placebo.

This CDR3 is CASSYGQPLSYGYTF. DNA for the CDR3: TGTGCCAGCAGTTACGGGCAGCCTCTCTCCTATGGCTACACCTTC. The V and J genes are TRBV6-5 and TRBJ1-2; D remains unclear. Trimming shortened V by 2 bases and J by 4 bases, and 14 bases separated the two germline ends. Germline V lookup: CDR1 MNHEY, CDR2 SVGAGI. This CDR3 has 15 residues.